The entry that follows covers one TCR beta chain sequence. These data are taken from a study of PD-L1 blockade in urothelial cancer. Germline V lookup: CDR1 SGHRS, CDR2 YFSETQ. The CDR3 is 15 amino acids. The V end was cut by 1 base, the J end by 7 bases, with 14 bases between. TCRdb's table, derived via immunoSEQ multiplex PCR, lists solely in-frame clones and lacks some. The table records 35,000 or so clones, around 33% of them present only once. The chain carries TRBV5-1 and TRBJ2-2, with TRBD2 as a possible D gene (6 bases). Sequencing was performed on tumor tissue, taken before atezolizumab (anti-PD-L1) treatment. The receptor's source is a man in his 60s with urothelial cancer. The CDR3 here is CASSLSGEDHGELFF. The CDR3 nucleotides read TGCGCCAGCAGCTTGTCGGGGGAAGACCACGGGGAGCTGTTTTTT.